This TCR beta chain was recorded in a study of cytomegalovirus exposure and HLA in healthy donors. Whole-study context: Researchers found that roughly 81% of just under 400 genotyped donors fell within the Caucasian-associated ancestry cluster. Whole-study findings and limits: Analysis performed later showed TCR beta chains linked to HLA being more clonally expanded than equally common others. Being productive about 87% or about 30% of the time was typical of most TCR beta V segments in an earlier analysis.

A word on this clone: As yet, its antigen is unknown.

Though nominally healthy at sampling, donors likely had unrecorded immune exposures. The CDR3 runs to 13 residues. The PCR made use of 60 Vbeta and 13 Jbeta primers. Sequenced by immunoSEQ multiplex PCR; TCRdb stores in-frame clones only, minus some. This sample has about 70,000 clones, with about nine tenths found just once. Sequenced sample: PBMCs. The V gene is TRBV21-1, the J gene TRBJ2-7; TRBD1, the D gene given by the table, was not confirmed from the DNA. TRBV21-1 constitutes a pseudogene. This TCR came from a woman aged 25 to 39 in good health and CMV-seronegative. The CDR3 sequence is CASSKDSVYEQYF. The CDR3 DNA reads TGTGCCAGCAGCAAAGATTCAGTCTACGAGCAGTACTTC.